The present TCR beta chain was sequenced within a study of T-cell reconstitution after alpha-beta-depleted transplantation in children. The authors prepared the TCRbeta library with unique molecular identifiers. TCRdb passed the PCR reads through MiXCR, listing each CDR3 protein once. Among approximately 640,000 distinct CDR3 sequences listed, 15% to 20% were seen once. The CDR3 spans 16 residues. The germline V gene has CDR1 GTSNPN and CDR2 SVGIG (reference sequence). V was cut by 1 base and J by 3 bases, with 19 bases left in between. This chain connects TRBV30 to TRBJ2-7; TRBD1 or TRBD2 may be the D gene (5 bases each). The receptor was isolated from a human donor who donated a stem cell graft to a child with acute myeloid leukemia. Source: PBMCs from the stem cell graft donor, taken from the stem cell graft. CDR3 bases: TGTGCCTGGAGTGCCGGGACGCAGGAAGAGTACTACGAGCAGTACTTC. Amino acids: CAWSAGTQEEYYEQYF.